These 7 T cell receptor beta chains share one sample of origin, sequenced in a study of blood T cell repertoires in COVID-19. Assay used: immunoSEQ multiplex PCR; TCRdb lists only in-frame clones, some missing. The sample yields 450,000 to 500,000 clones, approximately 85% seen once. Sequenced input: peripheral blood. Receptors originate from a human donor in a cohort sampled during active COVID-19.

The rearrangement joins TRBV19 to TRBJ1-2; D is uncertain. Trimming took 7 bases from V and 2 from J, leaving 11 bases between them. Germline V CDR1 and CDR2: LNHDA, SQIVND (reference sequence). CDR3 length equals 13 residues. DNA of the CDR3: TGTGCCAGTAAAACGACGGGAAACTATGGCTACACCTTC. Translating gives CASKTTGNYGYTF.

The rearrangement joins TRBV12-3 or TRBV12-4 to TRBJ1-2; possibly TRBD1 for D (5 bases). Trimming took off 8 bases at V and 4 bases at J, with 8 bases between the two ends. CDR3 size: 11 residues. CDR3 loop: CASGGGYGYTF. The CDR3 nucleotides are TGTGCCAGCGGGGGGGGCTATGGCTACACCTTC.

V and J are TRBV5-1 and TRBJ2-5, with 7 bases lining up with TRBD2. Per germline, CDR1 SGHRS and CDR2 YFSETQ. Germline trimming cut 4 bases from V and 4 bases from J; bases unmatched to any gene: 7. The CDR3 contains 14 residues. The CDR3 coding sequence is TGCGCCAGCAGCACCTGGGGGGGGTCAGAGACCCAGTACTTC. Translation: CASSTWGGSETQYF.

The chain uses TRBV18 and TRBJ2-5; D call uncertain. CDR1 is KGHSH and CDR2 is LQKENI in the germline V gene. The CDR3 spans 14 residues. Trimming stripped 0 bases from V and 5 bases from J, with 10 bases between. The DNA of the CDR3 is TGTGCCAGCTCACCACCGCGGAGTGGGGAGACCCAGTACTTC. This translates into CASSPPRSGETQYF.

The chain is built from TRBV7-9 and TRBJ1-4; D possibly corresponds to TRBD1 (6 bases). Germline loops: CDR1 SEHNR, CDR2 FQNEAQ (reference sequence). CDR3 length equals 13 residues. V lost 4 bases to trimming and J lost 8 bases, with 11 bases between them. CDR3 sequence (DNA): TGTGCCAGCAGCTACAGGGTTGGGGAAAAACTGTTTTTT. It specifies CASSYRVGEKLFF.

The chain links TRBV18 to TRBJ1-1; D ambiguous. The CDR3 has 14 residues. Germline assignment: CDR1 KGHSH and CDR2 LQKENI. The germline V and J ends were trimmed by 2 bases and 0 bases, with 7 bases remaining between them. The CDR3 DNA follows: TGTGCCAGCTCACCAACAGAGATGAACACTGAAGCTTTCTTT. Its translation is CASSPTEMNTEAFF.

The V and J genes are TRBV19 and TRBJ1-2, with 10 bases matching TRBD1. CDR1 is LNHDA and CDR2 is SQIVND in the germline V gene (reference sequence). With V trimmed by 6 bases and J by 1 base, 2 bases remained unmatched. The CDR3 sequence is 14 residues long. CDR3 protein: CASSGDRGNYGYTF. CDR3 coding DNA: TGTGCCAGTAGCGGGGACAGGGGTAACTATGGCTACACCTTC.